The text below deals with one T cell receptor (beta chain). A second PCR, run for about 6 to 11 cycles, used a sample-barcoded 5' primer plus a J-beta primer mix. TCRdb processed the 5' RACE reads anew with MiXCR; each CDR3 protein has one entry. The sample lists 910,000 or so distinct CDR3 sequences; roughly half were seen once. From germline, CDR1 is SGHTA and CDR2 FQGNSA. V dropped 2 bases and J dropped 8; count of bases not matched to a gene: 9. CDR3 length equals 16 residues. This entry comes from a study of blood T cells in healthy people across ages. The sequencing sample was made of blood. This receptor was obtained from a woman aged 60-75 years in good health. This chain links TRBV7-2 with TRBJ2-1; 10 positions match TRBD2. The CDR3 sequence is CASSLNLAGVRHEQFF. CDR3 nucleotide sequence: TGTGCCAGCAGCTTAAACCTAGCGGGAGTACGGCATGAGCAGTTCTTC.